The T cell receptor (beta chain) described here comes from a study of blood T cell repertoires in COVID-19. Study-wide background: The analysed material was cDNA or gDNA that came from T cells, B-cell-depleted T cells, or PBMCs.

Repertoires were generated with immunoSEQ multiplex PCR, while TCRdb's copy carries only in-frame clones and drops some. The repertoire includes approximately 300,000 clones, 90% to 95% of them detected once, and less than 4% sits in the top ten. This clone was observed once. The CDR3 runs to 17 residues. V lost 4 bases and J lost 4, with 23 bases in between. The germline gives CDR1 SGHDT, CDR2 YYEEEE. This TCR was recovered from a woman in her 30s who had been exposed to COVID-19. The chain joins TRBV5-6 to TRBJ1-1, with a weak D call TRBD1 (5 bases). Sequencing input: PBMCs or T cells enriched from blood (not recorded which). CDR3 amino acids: CASSRLTGGDYGTEAFF. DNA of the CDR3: TGTGCCAGCAGCCGCCTTACGGGGGGGGATTATGGCACTGAAGCTTTCTTT. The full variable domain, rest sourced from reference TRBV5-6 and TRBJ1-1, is DAGVTQSPTHLIKTRGQQVTLRCSPKSGHDTVSWYQQALGQGPQFIFQYYEEEERQRGNFPDRFSGHQFPNYSSELNVNALLLGDSALYLCASSRLTGGDYGTEAFFGQGTRLTVV.